This T cell receptor (beta chain) was sequenced during a study of blood T cell repertoires in COVID-19. Study summary: The origin of the acute and convalescent COVID-19 samples was the United States, Italy and Spain. Nucleic acid was either cDNA or gDNA, and it came from T cells, B-cell-depleted T cells, or PBMCs.

Germline loops: CDR1 MDHEN, CDR2 SYDVKM. The V end lost 5 bases, the J end lost 2 bases, and 12 bases lay between the germline ends. CDR3 length: 14 amino acids. This clone has a single count. Original processing methods: Estimation of nucleated cell counts relied on the amplification of reference gene primers. Profiling relied on immunoSEQ multiplex PCR, and the TCRdb table lists in-frame clones only, not all of them. The D gene and trimming were derived from the DNA, and the V and J assignments and clone size from that table. The data show over 100,000 clones, about four fifths seen once. The source material was peripheral blood. This receptor was taken from a man aged 55 to 70 with acute or convalescent COVID-19. This sequence joins TRBV28 and TRBJ2-5; possible D gene TRBD1, 5 bases. This CDR3 reads CASSRLGLQETQYF. The CDR3 coding sequence is TGTGCCAGCAGTCGCCTGGGGCTACAAGAGACCCAGTACTTC.